What follows are 30 T cell receptor beta chains derived from one specimen sequenced in a study of T cells in Graves' hyperthyroidism and ophthalmopathy. RNA transcripts yielded amplified TCR beta CDR3 regions. First-round RT-PCR of the TCR CDR3 relied on the HTBI primer set. A single record per CDR3 protein comes from TCRdb applying MiXCR to the multiplex PCR reads. Among approximately 610,000 distinct CDR3 sequences, roughly 14% were seen once, and the ten largest hold 3.5% to 4.5%. Sequenced material: blood. These receptors were collected from a woman aged 40 to 50 with Graves' ophthalmopathy.

The table lists this clonotype with many counts. The V call is TRBV12-5, the J call TRBJ2-7; TRBD1 agrees at 9 bases. The germline CDR1 and CDR2 sequences are LGHNT and FRNRAP. The junction had 6 bases not matched to a gene; V was cut back by 2 bases and J by 1 base. The CDR3 runs 16 residues. As DNA, the CDR3 is TGTGCTAGTGGTTTGCGACAGGGGGAAAAGTCCTACGAGCAGTACTTC. Translated, it gives CASGLRQGEKSYEQYF.

This clonotype was observed a few times. The CDR3 bases are TGTGCCAGCAGTTACACCAATAATTCACCCCTCCACTTT. It encodes CASSYTNNSPLHF. This chain uses TRBV6-5 with TRBJ1-6, with D uncertain. The CDR3 length is 13 residues. CDR1 MNHEY and CDR2 SVGAGI come from the germline V gene. The V end lost 2 bases, the J end lost 5 bases, and 4 bases lay between the germline ends.

The chain couples TRBV6-5 to TRBJ1-2; TRBD1 is a possible D gene (6 bases). V lost 4 bases, J lost 7 bases, and 16 bases lay in between. Germline CDR1 reads MNHEY; CDR2 reads SVGAGI. This CDR3 is 14 amino acids long. The CDR3 protein is CASSSGAGRFGYTF. Written as DNA, the CDR3 is TGTGCCAGCAGTTCGGGGGCTGGCCGGTTTGGCTACACCTTC.

This clonotype has a count of ten or more. The DNA for the CDR3 is TGTGCCAGCAGTCAATCCGGGACTAGTGGTTACGAGCAGTACTTC. Its protein is CASSQSGTSGYEQYF. This chain connects TRBV7-2 to TRBJ2-7; 8 nucleotides align to TRBD2. The V segment lost 6 bases and the J segment 4 bases; nucleotides outside the gene matches: 11. From germline, CDR1 is SGHTA and CDR2 FQGNSA. This CDR3 region has 15 residues.

The chain combines TRBV2 with TRBJ1-2; D is uncertain. Germline lookup yields CDR1 SNHLY and CDR2 FYNNEI. This CDR3 has 13 amino acids. Trimming left V 6 bases short and J 1 base short, with 9 bases between. The CDR3 loop is CASRGPINYGYTF. The CDR3 DNA reads TGTGCCAGCAGAGGACCCATTAACTATGGCTACACCTTC.

This clonotype appeared many times. The chain has TRBV20-1 and TRBJ2-7; 8 positions agree with TRBD2. The ends lost 3 bases at V and 5 bases at J; junction bases unmatched: 6. Germline CDR1 reads DFQATT; CDR2 reads SNEGSKA (reference sequence). The CDR3 contains 13 residues. CDR3 residues: CSARDGSGNEQYF. The DNA of the CDR3 is TGCAGTGCTAGGGACGGTAGCGGGAACGAGCAGTACTTC.

A note on this clonotype: The junction shows a germline mismatch at one end, possibly a read error. The chain is built from TRBV6-5 and TRBJ2-7, with 9 bases aligning to TRBD1. The germline CDR1 and CDR2 sequences are MNHEY and SVGAGI. The length of the CDR3 is 16 residues. CDR3 nucleotides: TGTGCCAGCAGCTACTCTAGGGACAGGGTCTCCTACGAGCAGTACTTC. Its protein is CASSYSRDRVSYEQYF.

This clonotype was recorded many times. The chain uses TRBV6-1 and TRBJ2-7, with a possible D match to TRBD1 (6 bases). Trimming took off 3 bases at V and 7 bases at J, with 13 bases between the two ends. This CDR3 spans 13 amino acids. Germline-derived CDR1 and CDR2 are MNHNS and SASEGT. The DNA for the CDR3 is TGTGCCAGCAGTGAGGTCATTAGGGGGGAGCAGTACTTC. Translated, it gives CASSEVIRGEQYF.

This clonotype was observed many times. The rearrangement links TRBV29-1 to TRBJ2-7, with D perhaps matching TRBD2 (6 bases). V lost 6 bases to trimming and J lost 0 bases, with 9 bases between them. The V gene's germline CDR1 is SQVTM and CDR2 ANQGSEA. CDR3 length: 12 amino acids. Here the CDR3 reads CSVETSSYEQYF. CDR3 bases: TGCAGCGTGGAGACTAGCTCCTACGAGCAGTACTTC.

This clonotype occurred a few times. A read error is likely here: a far larger clone is one base away. CDR3 sequence: CASSPSGYERYF. The CDR3 nucleotides read TGTGCCAGCAGTCCTAGCGGTTACGAGCGGTACTTC. The V gene is TRBV12-3 or TRBV12-4, the J gene TRBJ2-7, with 7 bases aligning to TRBD2. The CDR3 has 12 residues.

The rearrangement joins TRBV28 to TRBJ1-2; 8 nucleotides align to TRBD1. This CDR3 contains 17 residues. CDR1 and CDR2 (germline): MDHEN, SYDVKM. V lost 1 base to trimming and J lost 3 bases; unmatched junction nucleotides: 10. CDR3 residues: CASSLYQGAPRDYGYTF. The CDR3 bases are TGTGCCAGCAGTTTATATCAGGGGGCGCCTAGAGACTATGGCTACACCTTC.

The chain carries TRBV28 and TRBJ1-5, with 7 bases fitting TRBD1. The CDR3 spans 13 residues. CDR1 and CDR2 (germline): MDHEN, SYDVKM. V lost 8 bases and J lost 5; bases outside the gene matches: 6. The CDR3 loop is CASDRAKDQPQHF. The CDR3 nucleotides read TGTGCCAGCGACAGGGCAAAGGATCAGCCCCAGCATTTT.

The chain uses TRBV6-1 and TRBJ2-5; D might be TRBD1 or TRBD2, each matching 6 bases. Trimming stripped 5 bases from V and 4 bases from J, with 20 bases between. This CDR3 region has 16 residues. CDR1 is MNHNS and CDR2 is SASEGT in the germline V gene. The CDR3 region has the DNA TGTGCCAGCAGTAGGGGGGTAGGTCAGAAGGGAGAGACCCAGTACTTC. Its protein product is CASSRGVGQKGETQYF.

This clonotype was found many times. V usage is TRBV9 and J usage is TRBJ2-5; D call uncertain. Germline lookup yields CDR1 SGDLS and CDR2 YYNGEE. The CDR3 loop spans 13 amino acids. Trimming took 0 bases from V and 7 from J, leaving 10 bases between them. CDR3 sequence (DNA): TGTGCCAGCAGCGTAGACCAGACGCGGACCCAGTACTTC. It specifies CASSVDQTRTQYF.

This clonotype was picked up a small number of times. The V and J genes are TRBV29-1 and TRBJ2-7; no definite D call. Germline lookup yields CDR1 SQVTM and CDR2 ANQGSEA. This CDR3 contains 13 residues. Trimming cost V 4 bases and J 4 bases, with 14 bases left between them. CDR3 sequence (DNA): TGCAGCGTTGTTTACTCCGCCGGGTACGAGCAGTACTTC. This gives the protein CSVVYSAGYEQYF.

This clonotype was recorded many times. CDR3 in amino acids: CASSLVPGQISPYEQYF. Written as DNA, the CDR3 is TGTGCCAGCAGTTTAGTCCCCGGACAAATTTCCCCCTACGAGCAGTACTTC. The V call is TRBV12-3 or TRBV12-4, the J call TRBJ2-7, with D possibly being TRBD1 (5 bases). The V and J ends lost 1 base and 2 bases respectively, with 18 bases between them. CDR3 length: 17 amino acids.

The rearrangement joins TRBV20-1 to TRBJ1-3; D call uncertain. Trimming removed 2 bases at V and 0 bases at J, with 5 bases between. Per the germline V gene, CDR1 is DFQATT and CDR2 is SNEGSKA (reference sequence). The CDR3 extends over 13 amino acids. In DNA, the CDR3 is TGCAGTGCTAGACAGTTCTCTGGAAACACCATATATTTT. Translating it yields CSARQFSGNTIYF.

V and J are TRBV20-1 and TRBJ2-2; 7 nucleotides agree with TRBD1. Losses at the gene ends were 6 bases for V and 0 bases for J; bases not matched to a gene: 4. The germline CDR1 and CDR2 sequences are DFQATT and SNEGSKA (reference sequence). The CDR3 is made up of 14 amino acids. The CDR3 region is CSAQTGSNTGELFF. The CDR3, as DNA: TGCAGTGCCCAGACAGGGTCGAACACCGGGGAGCTGTTTTTT.

Ten or more counts support this clonotype. The J gene is TRBJ2-4, the V gene TRBV14, with 8 bases aligning to TRBD1. The CDR3 totals 16 residues. CDR1 is SGHDN and CDR2 is FVKESK in the germline V gene. V lost 0 bases and J lost 10; bases outside the gene matches: 11. The DNA of the CDR3 is TGTGCCAGCAGCCAAGATTCCCTCGACAGGGGCGGGATTCAGTACTTC. Translating gives CASSQDSLDRGGIQYF.

The rearrangement links TRBV11-2 to TRBJ2-7; 9 nucleotides match TRBD2. V was pared by 5 bases and J by 0 bases, with 8 bases of the junction left unmatched. The CDR3 loop spans 16 amino acids. Germline V gene data show CDR1 as SGHAT and CDR2 as FQNNGV. The CDR3 nucleotides are TGTGCCAGCAGCGGAGTAGCGGGAGAAAGCTCCTACGAGCAGTACTTC. It codes for CASSGVAGESSYEQYF.

This clonotype was picked up many times. The genes are TRBV4-1 and TRBJ2-7, with 7 bases identical to TRBD2. The CDR3 length is 16 residues. Germline values: CDR1 MGHRA, CDR2 YSYEKL. V lost 4 bases and J lost 4; bases outside the gene matches: 13. CDR3 sequence (DNA): TGCGCCAGCAGCCCCCACTGGGGCGGCGGGAGTTACGAGCAGTACTTC. It yields the protein CASSPHWGGGSYEQYF.

This clonotype was observed a handful of times. The J gene is TRBJ2-1, the V gene TRBV2; 7 bases map to TRBD1. Germline V lookup: CDR1 SNHLY, CDR2 FYNNEI. The CDR3 is made up of 14 amino acids. Germline trimming cut 7 bases from V and 2 bases from J; bases unmatched to any gene: 5. CDR3 protein: CASTGQATYNEQFF. CDR3 DNA: TGTGCCAGCACAGGACAGGCCACCTACAATGAGCAGTTCTTC.

This clonotype was counted at least ten times. The chain employs TRBV7-2 and TRBJ1-1; maybe TRBD1 (5 bases). The germline V gene has CDR1 SGHTA and CDR2 FQGNSA. CDR3 length: 13 residues. The V gene lost 2 bases and the J gene lost 8 bases, with 12 bases spanning the gap. In nucleotides, the CDR3 is TGTGCCAGCAGCTTACCTTGGTCAGGGGAAGCTTTCTTT. This encodes CASSLPWSGEAFF.

Worth noting for this clonotype: It may be a read error: a sequence one base away is much more abundant. The chain carries TRBV11-2 and TRBJ2-7, with a weak D call TRBD1 (5 bases). The V gene's germline CDR1 is SGHAT and CDR2 FQNNGV. This CDR3 region has 15 residues. The CDR3 loop reads CASSFLSDSSYGQYF. The CDR3 nucleotides read TGTGCCAGCAGCTTCCTCTCCGACAGCTCCTACGGGCAGTACTTC.

This clonotype was counted once. This rearrangement joins TRBV6-1 to TRBJ2-7; 11 bases match TRBD2. V lost 4 bases, J lost 1 base, and 3 bases stayed unmatched. The germline V gene encodes CDR1 MNHNS and CDR2 SASEGT. This CDR3 comprises 15 residues. CDR3 region: CASSALAGESYEQYF. The CDR3 DNA sequence: TGTGCCAGCAGTGCACTAGCGGGAGAGTCCTACGAGCAGTACTTC.

This clonotype was seen many times. This sequence joins TRBV6-2 or TRBV6-3 and TRBJ1-1; D is unclear. Between the trimmed V and J ends, which lost 7 bases and 3 bases, there was a span of 12 bases. This CDR3 comprises 13 residues. Germline V gene lookup returns CDR1 MNHEY and CDR2 SVGEGT. The CDR3 DNA reads TGTGCCAGCACCAAGGTTGGGGACACTGAAGCTTTCTTT. Translating it yields CASTKVGDTEAFF.

This clonotype has just a few counts. Lacking the conserved final phenylalanine or tryptophan, this CDR3 likely reflects a read error. This sequence joins TRBV28 and TRBJ1-2; no clear D. V lost 6 bases to trimming and J lost 4 bases, with 15 bases between them. Germline values: CDR1 MDHEN, CDR2 SYDVKM. CDR3 size: 14 residues. CDR3 in amino acids: CASRPGLGAYGYTL. CDR3 bases: TGTGCCAGCAGACCCGGGCTGGGCGCCTATGGCTACACCCTC.

CDR3 in DNA: TGTGCCAGCAGTCACCGGGGGGAAGAGACCCAGTACTTC. Translating gives CASSHRGEETQYF. The genes are TRBV6-5 and TRBJ2-5; 7 positions agree with TRBD2. The CDR3 has 13 amino acids. Germline values: CDR1 MNHEY, CDR2 SVGAGI. The ends lost 5 bases at V and 3 bases at J; junction bases unmatched: 3.

The chain links TRBV30 to TRBJ1-2; D possibly corresponds to TRBD1 (6 bases). The V end lost 2 bases, the J end lost 4 bases, and 14 bases lay between the germline ends. This CDR3 is built from 14 residues. Germline CDR1 reads GTSNPN; CDR2 reads SVGIG (reference sequence). CDR3 bases: TGTGCCTGGAGTCTCCCGGGACACTCCTATGGCTACACCTTC. It encodes CAWSLPGHSYGYTF.

This clonotype was seen repeatedly, ten times or more. The CDR3 loop is CATSETDYEQYF. CDR3 bases: TGTGCCACCAGTGAGACAGACTACGAGCAGTACTTC. The gene calls are TRBV24-1 and TRBJ2-7; D is perhaps TRBD1 (5 bases). Trimming removed 4 bases at V and 3 bases at J, with 6 bases between. The CDR3 has 12 residues. CDR1 is KGHDR and CDR2 is SFDVKD in the germline V gene.